Shown below are 2 T cell receptor beta chains from a single sample sequenced in a study of T-cell reconstitution after alpha-beta-depleted transplantation in children. Unique molecular identifiers were built into the TCRbeta library. TCRdb independently ran MiXCR on the PCR reads; one entry per CDR3 protein. Among around 440,000 distinct CDR3 sequences listed, about 10% were seen once. This specimen consisted of PBMCs, obtained before TCRalphabeta/CD19-depleted stem cell transplant. All receptors derive from a child under 10 years old with inherited bone marrow failure, due to receive a stem cell transplant.

There are many counts of this clonotype. The chain employs TRBV12-3 or TRBV12-4 and TRBJ2-1; D remains ambiguous. The CDR3 is made up of 11 amino acids. The ends were cut back, 3 bases at V and 8 bases at J, with 5 bases in the middle. CDR3 DNA: TGTGCCAGCAGTTTTTACGATGAGCAGTTCTTC. Translation gives CASSFYDEQFF.

This clonotype was found many times. The chain joins TRBV3-1 to TRBJ2-5, with unresolved D. From germline, CDR1 is LGHDT and CDR2 YNNKEL (reference sequence). The CDR3 consists of 13 residues. Trimming pared 8 bases from V and 5 bases from J, leaving 15 bases between. CDR3 in amino acids: CASGGRAAETQYF. Here the CDR3 DNA reads TGTGCCAGCGGCGGTAGGGCGGCGGAGACCCAGTACTTC.